The source of this T cell receptor (beta chain) is a study of PD-L1 blockade in urothelial cancer (dated by TCRdb to the late 2010s). About the study as a whole: Therapy was started in the mid-2010s for all patients, and atezolizumab 1,200 mg was administered intravenously every 3 weeks. Durable clinical benefit was achieved by nine patients but not by the remaining 20. Durable clinical benefit meant progression-free survival longer than 6 months, and TCR features were also tested against progression-free and overall survival. An ECOG performance status of 0 or 1 was recorded for the patients, and 0 to 3 prior chemotherapy regimens had been received by the patients. Pretreatment blood TCR-seq was available for nearly 30 patients, at least one posttreatment blood collection was obtained for 24 patients, and tumor TCR-seq was available for 24 patients. Pretreatment tumor samples, along with matched peripheral blood serially collected before and after atezolizumab treatment, were subjected to TCR sequencing. The study was an exploratory multi-omic analysis of somatic, immune and clinical correlates of response to PD-L1 blockade with atezolizumab in urothelial cancer. Blood samples gave median yields of around 150,000 T cells and 80,000 to 90,000 unique TCRs, along with a median clonality of roughly 0.08. Whole exome sequencing and RNA sequencing of pretreatment tumors were performed alongside TCR sequencing in the same patients. Twenty-five of 29 patients were identified as males with urothelial cancer of bladder origin, and a prior smoking history was reported by 18 of 29 patients. Blood samples were analyzed at two time points: 3 weeks after treatment start (second dose) and 6 weeks after treatment start.

The sample's time point label is to be understood as: pretreatment peripheral blood. A cohort of about 31 patients with locally advanced or metastatic urothelial carcinoma, treated at Memorial Sloan Kettering on a trial protocol, was included. Peripheral blood mononuclear cells were collected pretreatment and during treatment, at between 1 and 8 total time points per patient. The Qiagen DNeasy Blood extraction kit was used to purify genomic DNA from total PBMCs and from tumor samples. PBMCs were collected pretreatment and during treatment, and were isolated and stored as previously described. V drops 1 base and J drops 8 bases, leaving 7 bases in between. Spanning cysteine to phenylalanine, the CDR3 consists of 12 amino acids. Only the CDR3 DNA is retained, 36 bases long and in frame from the first base. CDR1 and CDR2 are read off the germline V gene as SGHDT and YYEEEE. Synthetic TCR analog templates were spiked into each PCR to estimate absolute template abundance from read counts. Using the immunoSEQ assay, TCRbeta CDR3 regions were amplified from genomic DNA with bias-controlled V and J gene primers. Rearranged TCRbeta segments were sequenced at approximately 20X coverage. On the study's bioinformatics: Clustering was used to correct sequencing errors, and CDR3s were annotated against IMGT to assign V, D and J genes. Downstream analyses used only productive TCRbeta rearrangements and left out out-of-frame or stop-codon sequences. Clonality was calculated as one minus the Shannon entropy normalized by the log of the number of unique productive sequences. Fisher's exact test with Benjamini-Hochberg correction, at a threshold of adjusted p below 0.01, was used to find clones that differed between time points or between blood and tumor. TCRdb obtained this table from immuneACCESS and retained in-frame rearrangements with V and J assigned. These tables miss some clones; where compared with another copy, unresolved V genes account for less than half of the shortfall, and the remainder is unexplained. V, J and clone size derive from that table, while D and trimming were established from the DNA sequence. The sample has under 95,000 clones on record, approximately 81% of them singletons. The ten biggest clones cover approximately 15% of the sample.

This clone was observed once. Its antigen is still unknown. The sample holds no much larger clone one base away, and base qualities are not on file. The study at large found these results: A pretreatment peripheral blood TCR clonality below the median was linked to improved progression-free and overall survival. Among patients with durable benefit, tumor-associated TCR clones showed greater expansion in peripheral blood 3 weeks after treatment started (n ≈ 22, p = 0.022). Small sample size (n ≈ 29) and many exploratory analyses mean the results are intended to be hypothesis-generating.

This material consisted of PBMCs, taken around atezolizumab (anti-PD-L1) treatment. The origin of this receptor is a man aged 60-69 years with urothelial cancer. This sequence uses TRBV5-6 and TRBJ2-4, with the D gene call left open. The encoded CDR3 is CASSLSTHIQYF. The base sequence is TGTGCCAGCAGCTTGTCGACACACATTCAGTACTTC.